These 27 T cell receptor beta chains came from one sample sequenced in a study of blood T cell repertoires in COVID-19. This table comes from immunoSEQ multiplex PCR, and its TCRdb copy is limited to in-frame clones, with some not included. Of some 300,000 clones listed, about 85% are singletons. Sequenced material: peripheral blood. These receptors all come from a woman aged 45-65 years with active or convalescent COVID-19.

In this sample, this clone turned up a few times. CDR3 in amino acids: CASSFRDFGTEAFF. CDR3 bases: TGTGCCAGCAGTTTCCGAGATTTTGGCACTGAAGCTTTCTTT. This chain joins TRBV27 and TRBJ1-1, with no clear D. Germline V gene sequence: CDR1 MNHEY, CDR2 SMNVEV (reference sequence). V dropped 3 bases and J dropped 4 bases, with 12 bases sitting between them. The CDR3 has 14 amino acids.

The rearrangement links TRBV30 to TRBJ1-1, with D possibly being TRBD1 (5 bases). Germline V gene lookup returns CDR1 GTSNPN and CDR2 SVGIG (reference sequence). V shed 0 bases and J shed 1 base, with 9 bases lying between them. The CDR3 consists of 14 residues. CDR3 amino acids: CAWSVLQANTEAFF. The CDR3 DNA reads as TGTGCCTGGAGTGTATTACAGGCGAACACTGAAGCTTTCTTT. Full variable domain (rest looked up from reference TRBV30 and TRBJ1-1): SQTIHQWPATLVQPVGSPLSLECTVEGTSNPNLYWYRQAAGRGLQLLFYSVGIGQISSEVPQNLSASRPQDRQFILSSKKLLLSDSGFYLCAWSVLQANTEAFFGQGTRLTVV.

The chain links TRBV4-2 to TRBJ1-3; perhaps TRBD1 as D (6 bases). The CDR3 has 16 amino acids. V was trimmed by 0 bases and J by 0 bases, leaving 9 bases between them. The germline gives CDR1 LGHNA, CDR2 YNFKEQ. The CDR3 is CASSQDRGASGNTIYF. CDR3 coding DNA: TGTGCCAGCAGCCAAGATCGGGGGGCCTCTGGAAACACCATATATTTT.

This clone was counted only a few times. CDR3 loop: CASSELGGKGTDTQYF. The CDR3 DNA sequence: TGTGCCAGCAGTGAATTGGGCGGGAAGGGCACAGATACGCAGTATTTT. This chain joins TRBV25-1 and TRBJ2-3; weak D call: TRBD2 (6 bases). V was cut by 1 base and J by 1 base, with 12 bases left in between. The CDR3 sequence is 16 residues long. CDR1 and CDR2 (germline): MGHDK, SYGVNS.

The CDR3 DNA reads as TGTGCCAGTAGTATGGGACTAGCGGGGCCCCCGGGGACCGGGGAGCTGTTTTTT. Its translation: CASSMGLAGPPGTGELFF. The J gene is TRBJ2-2, the V gene TRBV19, with 13 positions matching TRBD2. This CDR3 has 18 residues. Germline CDR1 LNHDA, CDR2 SQIVND (reference sequence). Trimming cost V 3 bases and J 5 bases; bases outside gene matches: 9.

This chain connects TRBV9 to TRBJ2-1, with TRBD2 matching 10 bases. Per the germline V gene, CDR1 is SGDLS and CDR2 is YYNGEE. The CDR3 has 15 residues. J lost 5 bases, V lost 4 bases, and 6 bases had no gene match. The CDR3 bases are TGTGCCAGCAGCCCCAGCGGGAGGGCCGACAATGAGCAGTTCTTC. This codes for CASSPSGRADNEQFF.

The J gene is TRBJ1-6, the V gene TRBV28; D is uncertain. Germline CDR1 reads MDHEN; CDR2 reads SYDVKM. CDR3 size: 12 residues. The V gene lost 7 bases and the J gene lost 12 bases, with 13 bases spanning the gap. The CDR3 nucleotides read TGTGCCAGCAACTTACTCACGGGACCCCTCCACTTT. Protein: CASNLLTGPLHF.

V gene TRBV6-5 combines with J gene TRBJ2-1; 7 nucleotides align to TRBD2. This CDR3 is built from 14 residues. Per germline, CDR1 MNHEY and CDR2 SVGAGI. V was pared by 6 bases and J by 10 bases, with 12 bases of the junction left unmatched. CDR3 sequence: CASRGGVLGKEQFF. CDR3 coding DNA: TGTGCCAGCAGGGGGGGGGTCCTTGGGAAGGAGCAGTTCTTC.

The CDR3 here is CATSSPGTANEKLFF. For the CDR3, the DNA is TGTGCCACCAGCAGCCCGGGGACAGCTAATGAAAAACTGTTTTTT. The gene calls are TRBV15 and TRBJ1-4; TRBD1 agrees at 7 bases. Germline V gene lookup returns CDR1 LNHNV and CDR2 YYDKDF (reference sequence). The trim removed 3 bases at V and 3 bases at J, leaving 4 bases unmatched. The CDR3 is 15 amino acids.

The CDR3 DNA is TGTGCCAGCAGCTTAGCTGGGGGGGGGTGGAACACTGAAGCTTTCTTT. Its protein product is CASSLAGGGWNTEAFF. This chain links TRBV11-2 with TRBJ1-1, with D tentatively TRBD1 (5 bases). This CDR3 contains 16 residues. V lost 1 base and J lost 1, with 13 bases in between. CDR1 SGHAT and CDR2 FQNNGV come from the germline V gene.

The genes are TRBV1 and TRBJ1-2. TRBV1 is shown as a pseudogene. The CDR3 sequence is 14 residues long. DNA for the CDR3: TGCACCAGCAGCCAAGAAAGTGGAAGCGGGGACTACACCTTC. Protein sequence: CTSSQESGSGDYTF.

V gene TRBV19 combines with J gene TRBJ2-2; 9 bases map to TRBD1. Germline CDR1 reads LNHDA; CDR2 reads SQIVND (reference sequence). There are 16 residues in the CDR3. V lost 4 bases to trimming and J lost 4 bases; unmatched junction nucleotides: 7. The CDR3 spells CASSRRQGEVTGELFF. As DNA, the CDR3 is TGTGCCAGTAGTAGACGACAGGGGGAGGTCACCGGGGAGCTGTTTTTT.

Here the CDR3 DNA reads TGTGCCACCGGGACTAGCGGGACAGGTGAGCAGTTCTTC. Its translation: CATGTSGTGEQFF. The rearrangement links TRBV24-1 to TRBJ2-1; TRBD2 agrees at 13 bases. Looked up from germline, CDR1 is KGHDR and CDR2 is SFDVKD. The CDR3 is 13 amino acids. V lost 9 bases and J lost 9; bases outside the gene matches: 4.

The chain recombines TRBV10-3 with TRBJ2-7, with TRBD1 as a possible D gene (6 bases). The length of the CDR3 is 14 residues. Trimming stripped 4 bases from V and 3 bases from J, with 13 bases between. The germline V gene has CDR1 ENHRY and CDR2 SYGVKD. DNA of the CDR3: TGTGCCATCAGTGTGGGTCAGGGGATCTACGAGCAGTACTTC. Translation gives CAISVGQGIYEQYF.

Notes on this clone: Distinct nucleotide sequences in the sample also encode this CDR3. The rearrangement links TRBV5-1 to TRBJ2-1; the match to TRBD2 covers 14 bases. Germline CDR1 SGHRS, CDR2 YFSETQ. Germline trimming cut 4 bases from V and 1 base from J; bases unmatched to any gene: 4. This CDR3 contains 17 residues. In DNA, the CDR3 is TGCGCCAGCAGCCCAAGACTAGCGGGAGGGTCCTACAATGAGCAGTTCTTC. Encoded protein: CASSPRLAGGSYNEQFF.

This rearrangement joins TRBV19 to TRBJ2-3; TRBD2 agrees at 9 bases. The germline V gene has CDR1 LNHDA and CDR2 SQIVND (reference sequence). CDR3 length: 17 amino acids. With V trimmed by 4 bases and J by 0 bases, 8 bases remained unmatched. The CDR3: CASSTQRAGGSTDTQYF. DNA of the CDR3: TGTGCCAGTAGTACCCAACGGGCGGGAGGGAGCACAGATACGCAGTATTTT.

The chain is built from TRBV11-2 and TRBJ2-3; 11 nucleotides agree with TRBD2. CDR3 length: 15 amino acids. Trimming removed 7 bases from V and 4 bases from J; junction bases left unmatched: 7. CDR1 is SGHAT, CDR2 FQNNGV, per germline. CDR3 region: CASTRGLAVPDTQYF. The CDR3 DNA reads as TGTGCCAGCACCCGGGGACTAGCGGTCCCAGATACGCAGTATTTT.

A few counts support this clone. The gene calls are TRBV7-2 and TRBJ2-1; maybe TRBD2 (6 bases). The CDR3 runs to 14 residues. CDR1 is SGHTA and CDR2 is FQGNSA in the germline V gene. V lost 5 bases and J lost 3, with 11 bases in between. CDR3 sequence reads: CASSRDSYYNEQFF. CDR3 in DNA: TGTGCCAGCAGCCGGGACTCCTACTACAATGAGCAGTTCTTC.

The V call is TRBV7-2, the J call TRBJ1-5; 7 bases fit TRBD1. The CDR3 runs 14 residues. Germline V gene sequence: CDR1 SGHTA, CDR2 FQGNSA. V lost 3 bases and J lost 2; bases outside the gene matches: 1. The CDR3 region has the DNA TGTGCCAGCAGCTTTACAGGGGGCAATCAGCCCCAGCATTTT. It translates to CASSFTGGNQPQHF.

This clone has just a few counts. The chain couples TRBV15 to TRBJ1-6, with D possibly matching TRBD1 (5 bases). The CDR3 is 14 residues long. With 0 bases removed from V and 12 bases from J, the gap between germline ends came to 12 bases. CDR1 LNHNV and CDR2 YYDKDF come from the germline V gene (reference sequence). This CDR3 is CATSRDLGGGPLHF. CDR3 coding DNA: TGTGCCACCAGCAGAGATCTCGGGGGTGGACCCCTCCACTTT.

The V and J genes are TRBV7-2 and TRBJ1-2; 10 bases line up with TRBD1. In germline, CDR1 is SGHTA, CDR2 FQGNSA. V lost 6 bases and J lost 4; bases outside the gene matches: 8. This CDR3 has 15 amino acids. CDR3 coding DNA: TGTGCCAGCAGACCCGACAGGGGGCATATCTATGGCTACACCTTC. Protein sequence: CASRPDRGHIYGYTF.

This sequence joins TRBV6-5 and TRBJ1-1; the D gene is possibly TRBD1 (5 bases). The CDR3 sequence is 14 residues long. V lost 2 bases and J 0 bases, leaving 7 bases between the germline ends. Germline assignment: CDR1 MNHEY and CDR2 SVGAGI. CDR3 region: CASSYGGVNTEAFF. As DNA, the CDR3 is TGTGCCAGCAGTTACGGGGGGGTGAACACTGAAGCTTTCTTT.

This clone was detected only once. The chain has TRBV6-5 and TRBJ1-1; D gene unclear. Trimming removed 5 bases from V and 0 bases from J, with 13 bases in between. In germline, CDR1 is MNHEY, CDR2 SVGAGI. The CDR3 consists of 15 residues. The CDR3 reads CASSRRTVLNTEAFF. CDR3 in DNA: TGTGCCAGCAGTCGCCGGACTGTGCTGAACACTGAAGCTTTCTTT.

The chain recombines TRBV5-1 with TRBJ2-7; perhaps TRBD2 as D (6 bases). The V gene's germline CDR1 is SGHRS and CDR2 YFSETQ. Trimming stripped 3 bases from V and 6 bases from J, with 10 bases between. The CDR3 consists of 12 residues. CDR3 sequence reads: CASSSRGGEQYF. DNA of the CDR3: TGCGCCAGCAGCTCCCGGGGAGGCGAGCAGTACTTC.

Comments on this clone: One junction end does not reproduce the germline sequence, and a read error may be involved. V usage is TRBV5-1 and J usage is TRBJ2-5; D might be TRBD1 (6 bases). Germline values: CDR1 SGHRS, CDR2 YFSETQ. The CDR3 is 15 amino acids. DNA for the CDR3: TGCGCCAGCAGCCCAATGGACAGTTACCAGGAGACCCAGTACTTC. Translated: CASSPMDSYQETQYF.

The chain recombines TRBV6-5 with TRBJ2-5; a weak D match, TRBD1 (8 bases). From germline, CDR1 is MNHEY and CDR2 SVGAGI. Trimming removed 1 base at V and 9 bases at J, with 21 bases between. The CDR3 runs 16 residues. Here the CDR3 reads CASSYWRTGRGSAQYF. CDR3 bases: TGTGCCAGCAGTTACTGGCGGACAGGGAGGGGGTCGGCCCAGTACTTC.

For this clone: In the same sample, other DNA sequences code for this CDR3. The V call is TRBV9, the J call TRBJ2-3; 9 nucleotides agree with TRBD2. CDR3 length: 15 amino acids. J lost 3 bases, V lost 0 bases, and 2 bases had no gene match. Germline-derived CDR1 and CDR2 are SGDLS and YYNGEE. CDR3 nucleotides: TGTGCCAGCAGCGTAGAAGCGGGAGGTACAGATACGCAGTATTTT. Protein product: CASSVEAGGTDTQYF. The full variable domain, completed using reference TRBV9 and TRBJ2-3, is DSGVTQTPKHLITATGQRVTLRCSPRSGDLSVYWYQQSLDQGLQFLIQYYNGEERAKGNILERFSAQQFPDLHSELNLSSLELGDSALYFCASSVEAGGTDTQYFGPGTRLTVL.